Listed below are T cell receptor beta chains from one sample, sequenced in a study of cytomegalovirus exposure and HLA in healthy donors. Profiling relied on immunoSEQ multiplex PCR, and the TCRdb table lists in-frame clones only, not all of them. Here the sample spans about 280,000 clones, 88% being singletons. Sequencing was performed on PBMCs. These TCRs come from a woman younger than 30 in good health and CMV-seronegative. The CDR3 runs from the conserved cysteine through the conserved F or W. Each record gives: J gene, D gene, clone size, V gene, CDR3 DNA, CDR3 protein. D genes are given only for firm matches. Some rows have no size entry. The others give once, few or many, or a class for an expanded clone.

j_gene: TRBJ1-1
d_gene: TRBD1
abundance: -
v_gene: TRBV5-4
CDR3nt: TGTGCCAGCAGCCTCGGACAGGGAGGGACTGAAGCTTTCTTT
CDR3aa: CASSLGQGGTEAFF

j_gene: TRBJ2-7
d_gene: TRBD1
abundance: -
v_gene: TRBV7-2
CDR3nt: TGTGCCAGCAGCATAACAGGGGGTAGCTCCTACGAGCAGTACTTC
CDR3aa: CASSITGGSSYEQYF

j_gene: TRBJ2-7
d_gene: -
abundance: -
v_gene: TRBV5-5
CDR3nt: TGTGCCAGCAGTCAATCCGGGACATCCTACGAGCAGTACTTC
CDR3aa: CASSQSGTSYEQYF

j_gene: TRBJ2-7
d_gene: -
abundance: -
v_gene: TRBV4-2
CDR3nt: TGTGCCAGCAGCCATGTGAGGTACGAGCAGTACTTC
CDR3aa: CASSHVRYEQYF

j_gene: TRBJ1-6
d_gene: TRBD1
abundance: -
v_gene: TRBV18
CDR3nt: TGTGCCAGCTCACCAGGACAGGTTTATAATTCACCCCTCCACTTT
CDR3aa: CASSPGQVYNSPLHF

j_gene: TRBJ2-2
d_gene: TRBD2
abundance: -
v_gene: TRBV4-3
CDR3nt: TGCGCCAGCAGCTATCGGGGGGAAACCGGGGAGCTGTTTTTT
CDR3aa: CASSYRGETGELFF

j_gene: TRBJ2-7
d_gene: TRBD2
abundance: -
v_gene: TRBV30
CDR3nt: TGTGCCTGGAGTGGGCTAGCGGGCGCCTACGAGCAGTACTTC
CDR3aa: CAWSGLAGAYEQYF

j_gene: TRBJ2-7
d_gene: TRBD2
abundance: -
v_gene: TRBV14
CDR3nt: TGTGCCAGCAGCCAACTCAAAGCGGGAGGGGCTTACGAGCAGTACTTC
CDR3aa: CASSQLKAGGAYEQYF

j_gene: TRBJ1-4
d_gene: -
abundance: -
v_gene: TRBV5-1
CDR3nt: TGCGCCAGCAGCGAGGAGGGAGCAACTAATGAAAAACTGTTTTTT
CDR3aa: CASSEEGATNEKLFF

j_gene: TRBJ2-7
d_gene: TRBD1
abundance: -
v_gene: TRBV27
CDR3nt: TGTGCCAGCAGGCTAGGGACAGCCTACGAGCAGTACTTC
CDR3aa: CASRLGTAYEQYF

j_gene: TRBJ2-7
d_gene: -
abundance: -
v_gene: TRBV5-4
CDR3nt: TGTGCCAGCAGCTTGGGAGGCCTTAACTCCTACGAGCAGTACTTC
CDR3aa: CASSLGGLNSYEQYF

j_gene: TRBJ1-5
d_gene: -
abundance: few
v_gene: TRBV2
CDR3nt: TGTGCCAGCAGTGAAGCACGCCGGGGTTGGCAGCCCCAGCATTTT
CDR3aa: CASSEARRGWQPQHF

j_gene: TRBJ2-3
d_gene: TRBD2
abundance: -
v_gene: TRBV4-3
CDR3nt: TGCGCCAGCAGCCCGGGACTAGCGATTAGCACAGATACGCAGTATTTT
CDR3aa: CASSPGLAISTDTQYF

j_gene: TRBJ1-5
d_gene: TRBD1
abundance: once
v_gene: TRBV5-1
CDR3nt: TGCGCCAGCAGCAGAGGGACAGGGGATCAGCCCCAGCATTTT
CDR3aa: CASSRGTGDQPQHF

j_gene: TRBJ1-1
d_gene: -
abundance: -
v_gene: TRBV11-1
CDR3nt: TGTGCCAGCAGCCAGGGGAGTGCTGAAGCTTTCTTT
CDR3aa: CASSQGSAEAFF

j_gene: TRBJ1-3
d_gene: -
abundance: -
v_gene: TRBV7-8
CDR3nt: TGTGCCAGCAGCTTAGCCCCCGAGCCTGGAAACACCATATATTTT
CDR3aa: CASSLAPEPGNTIYF

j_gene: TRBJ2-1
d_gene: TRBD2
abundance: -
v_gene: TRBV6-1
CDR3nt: TGTGCCAGCAGTGGGGGACTAGAAGGATACAATGAGCAGTTCTTC
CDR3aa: CASSGGLEGYNEQFF

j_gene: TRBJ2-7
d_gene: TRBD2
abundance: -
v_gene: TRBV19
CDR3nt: TGTGCCAGTAGTAGCGGGAGGGCCTTCTACGAGCAGTACTTC
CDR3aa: CASSSGRAFYEQYF

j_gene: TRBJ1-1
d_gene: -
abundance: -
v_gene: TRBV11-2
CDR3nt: TGTGCCAGCAGCTTAGAAGCGGGGAACACTGAAGCTTTCTTT
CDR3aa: CASSLEAGNTEAFF

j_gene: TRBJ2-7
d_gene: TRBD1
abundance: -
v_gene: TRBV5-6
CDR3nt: TGTGCCAGCAGCAGCGGCCAGGGGGACGAGCAGTACTTC
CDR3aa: CASSSGQGDEQYF

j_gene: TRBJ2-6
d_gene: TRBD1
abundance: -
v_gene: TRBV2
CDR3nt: TGTGCCAGGGGACGACAGGGGGCGGGAGGGGCCAACGTCCTGACTTTC
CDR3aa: CARGRQGAGGANVLTF

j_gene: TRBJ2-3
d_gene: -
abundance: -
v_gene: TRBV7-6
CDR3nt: TGTGCCAGCAGCCGTGAAAGTGGGTTCCGGCTAGCTGCAGATACGCAGTATTTT
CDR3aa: CASSRESGFRLAADTQYF

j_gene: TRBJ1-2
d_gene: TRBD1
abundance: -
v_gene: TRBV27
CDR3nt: TGTGCCAGCAGTTTAGGACAGGGTTATGGCTACACCTTC
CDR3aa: CASSLGQGYGYTF

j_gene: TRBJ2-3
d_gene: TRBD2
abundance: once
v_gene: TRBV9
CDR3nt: TGTGCCAGCAGCTCGGAGGGTAGGCTAGCGGGCACAGATACGCAGTATTTT
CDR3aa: CASSSEGRLAGTDTQYF

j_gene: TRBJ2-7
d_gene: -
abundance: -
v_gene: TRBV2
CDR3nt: TGTGCCAGCAGTAGGGACTCAGCCTCCTACGAGCAGTACTTC
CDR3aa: CASSRDSASYEQYF

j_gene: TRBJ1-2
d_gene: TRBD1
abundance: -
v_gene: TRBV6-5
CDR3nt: TGTGCCATTTCGCCAGGACAGGGGGGGAACTATGGCTACACCTTC
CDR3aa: CAISPGQGGNYGYTF

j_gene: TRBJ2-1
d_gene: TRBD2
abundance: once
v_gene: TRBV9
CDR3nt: TGTGCCAGCAGCCCCAGACTAGCGGGAGGGGTGAATGAGCAGTTCTTC
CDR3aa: CASSPRLAGGVNEQFF

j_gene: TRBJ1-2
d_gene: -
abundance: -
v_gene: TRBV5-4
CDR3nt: TGTGCCAGCAGCAACAATAACTATGGCTACACCTTC
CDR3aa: CASSNNNYGYTF

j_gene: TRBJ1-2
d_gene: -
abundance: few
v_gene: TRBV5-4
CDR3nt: TGTGCCACAGGGGTTGACTATGGCTACACCTTC
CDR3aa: CATGVDYGYTF